These T cell receptor beta chains were read from a single sample in a study of T cells after yellow fever vaccination. MiXCR, run by TCRdb on the 5' RACE reads, gives a single entry per CDR3 protein. The sample shows some 350,000 distinct CDR3 sequences, about 4% of them seen only once. The specimen was PBMCs, collected 5 days after the yellow fever booster vaccination. These receptors originate from a man between 18 and 35 years old who received the YFV17D yellow fever vaccine. CDR3s include the opening cysteine and the closing phenylalanine or tryptophan. D genes are given only for firm matches.

D gene,J gene,V gene,CDR3 protein
-,TRBJ2-1,TRBV7-2,CASRLQVAREQFF
TRBD2,TRBJ2-7,TRBV12-3/TRBV12-4,CASSPGGLYEQYF
TRBD1,TRBJ1-1,TRBV7-2,CASSVLQGATEAFF
TRBD2,TRBJ2-1,TRBV6-4,CASRVSGGAHEQFF
-,TRBJ2-1,TRBV13,CASRAESSYNEQFF
-,TRBJ1-1,TRBV5-1,CASSMLVWIPAEAFF
TRBD2,TRBJ2-5,TRBV20-1,CSARTGGEETQYF
TRBD2,TRBJ2-1,TRBV5-4,CASSGLAGYNEQFF
-,TRBJ2-1,TRBV2,CASSADSSYNEQFF
-,TRBJ2-2,TRBV7-6,CASSLADGSGELFF
-,TRBJ2-1,TRBV4-1,CASSLVGRGSFYEQFF
-,TRBJ2-3,TRBV6-5,CASRGLGADTQYF
-,TRBJ1-2,TRBV7-8,CASLTGSGSYTF
-,TRBJ1-1,TRBV5-1,CASSFQASATEAFF
-,TRBJ2-7,TRBV6-5,CASTNGIGQYF
TRBD1,TRBJ1-4,TRBV3-1,CASSQGPGGTGDEKLFF
-,TRBJ1-6,TRBV7-2,CASSLGGGVPNSPLHF
TRBD1,TRBJ1-2,TRBV20-1,CSASQGDRAYGYTF
-,TRBJ1-2,TRBV7-2,CASSREGSLDSNYGYTF
TRBD1,TRBJ1-1,TRBV18,CASSLDRGPTEAFF
-,TRBJ1-6,TRBV3-1,CASSQEPTRDSPLHF
-,TRBJ2-2,TRBV14,CASSSGGGELFF
-,TRBJ2-5,TRBV21-1,CASSKSQRFSHNGETQYF
-,TRBJ2-7,TRBV7-2,CASSLITAGAYEQYF
TRBD1,TRBJ2-3,TRBV10-1,CASSLRQGLTDTQYF
TRBD1,TRBJ1-5,TRBV2,CASRVDRAAQPQHF
TRBD1,TRBJ2-5,TRBV11-2,CASSPGGTQETQYF
-,TRBJ2-5,TRBV4-1,CASSPVGREQTQYF
TRBD1,TRBJ2-5,TRBV7-8,CASTNQDRVLETQYF
-,TRBJ2-2,TRBV5-1,CASSLTGTGELFF
TRBD1,TRBJ1-5,TRBV12-3/TRBV12-4,CASGGQPEPQHF
TRBD1,TRBJ1-2,TRBV19,CASSMGTDSYYGYTF
-,TRBJ1-1,TRBV5-6,CASSLAWGREGEAFF
TRBD1,TRBJ1-2,TRBV6-5,CASSSTGGGGGYTF
TRBD2,TRBJ2-5,TRBV12-3/TRBV12-4,CASSASSGGAVETQYF
TRBD1,TRBJ1-1,TRBV7-9,CASMTGDPNTEAFF
-,TRBJ1-5,TRBV6-2/TRBV6-3,CASSYGLDSNQPQHF
-,TRBJ1-2,TRBV19,CASIGADGYTF
-,TRBJ2-1,TRBV11-2,CASSLGGLYNEQFF
-,TRBJ2-5,TRBV20-1,CSANQDLGETQYF
TRBD1,TRBJ1-5,TRBV7-3,CASSSTGGGQPQHF
-,TRBJ2-7,TRBV11-2,CASSLVLATGREQYF
TRBD2,TRBJ2-1,TRBV29-1,CSAVLAGGPNEQFF
-,TRBJ2-2,TRBV4-3,CASSPGGGVIGELFF
-,TRBJ2-7,TRBV3-1,CASSRDSSYEQYF